A single sample gave rise to the 27 T cell receptor beta chains below, sequenced in a study of blood T cell repertoires in COVID-19 (TCRdb year 2020). To prepare the library, the immunoSEQ multiplex PCR assay was applied. TCRdb re-hosts the immuneACCESS table, in-frame sequences only. Its copies lack some clones; in the studies checked, an unresolved V gene accounts for under half of them, and the cause for the rest is not known. The sample table lists some 500,000 clones, roughly 90% of them with a count of one. Together, the top ten hold 1.5% to 2% of the sample. The sequencing input was PBMCs or T cells enriched from blood (not recorded which). The source is a woman aged 40-49 years who had recovered from COVID-19.

The J gene is TRBJ2-1, the V gene TRBV7-2, with TRBD2 matching over 8 bases. The CDR3 covers 14 residues. J was trimmed by 11 bases and V by 8 bases; bases with no gene match: 14. CDR1 and CDR2 (germline): SGHTA, FQGNSA. The CDR3 DNA is TGTGCCAGCGGCGGGACTAGGGATGGGGTTAAGCAGTTCTTC. As protein: CASGGTRDGVKQFF.

V usage is TRBV7-2 and J usage is TRBJ1-4; no clear D. The CDR3 sequence is 16 residues long. Trimming left V 5 bases short and J 5 bases short, with 18 bases between. Per the germline V gene, CDR1 is SGHTA and CDR2 is FQGNSA. CDR3 region: CASSANPVAWNEKLFF. The CDR3 DNA follows: TGTGCCAGCAGCGCCAACCCAGTCGCATGGAATGAAAAACTGTTTTTT.

V and J are TRBV30 and TRBJ2-1, with D hard to call. From germline, CDR1 is GTSNPN and CDR2 SVGIG (reference sequence). CDR3 length equals 13 residues. The V end was cut by 0 bases, the J end by 4 bases, with 7 bases between. This CDR3 is CAWSVGRYNEQFF. CDR3 DNA: TGTGCCTGGAGTGTGGGCAGATACAATGAGCAGTTCTTC.

Only one count was recorded for this clone. V and J are TRBV27 and TRBJ2-7, with D possibly matching TRBD2 (5 bases). The length of the CDR3 is 14 residues. V gave up 6 bases and J gave up 5 bases, with 17 bases separating them. The germline V gene encodes CDR1 MNHEY and CDR2 SMNVEV (reference sequence). Here the CDR3 reads CASRGAGSGNEQYF. The CDR3 DNA reads TGTGCCAGCAGAGGAGCAGGTTCGGGAAACGAGCAGTACTTC.

This clone was counted a few times. The chain recombines TRBV10-2 with TRBJ2-3; 10 bases agree with TRBD2. V lost 8 bases, J lost 5 bases, and 16 bases stayed unmatched. Germline assignment: CDR1 WSHSY and CDR2 SAAADI. There are 17 residues in the CDR3. The CDR3 DNA is TGCGCCAGCTGGGGGCCTAGCGGGAGACCTAAAGTAGATACGCAGTATTTT. Its translation: CASWGPSGRPKVDTQYF.

CDR3 amino acids: CASSRQVNPDEAFF. The CDR3 DNA is TGTGCCAGCTCGCGACAGGTTAATCCCGACGAAGCTTTCTTT. The chain uses TRBV18 and TRBJ1-1, with D possibly being TRBD1 (6 bases). The CDR3 loop spans 14 amino acids. Germline lookup yields CDR1 KGHSH and CDR2 LQKENI. V lost 6 bases and J 8 bases, leaving 19 bases between the germline ends. Supplemented by reference TRBV18 and TRBJ1-1, the full variable domain reads NAGVMQNPRHLVRRRGQEARLRCSPMKGHSHVYWYRQLPEEGLKFMVYLQKENIIDESGMPKERFSAEFPKEGPSILRIQQVVRGDSAAYFCASSRQVNPDEAFFGQGTRLTVV.

The CDR3 sequence is CASRQEGQGANYGYTF. The CDR3 nucleotides read TGTGCCAGTAGACAAGAGGGGCAGGGGGCGAACTATGGCTACACCTTC. J is TRBJ1-2 and V is TRBV19; TRBD1 matches 8 bases. CDR1 and CDR2 from the germline V gene are LNHDA and SQIVND (reference sequence). V lost 6 bases and J lost 2; bases outside the gene matches: 11. CDR3 size: 16 residues.

This sequence joins TRBV7-2 and TRBJ1-1; D not certain. The CDR3 consists of 12 residues. CDR1 and CDR2 (germline): SGHTA, FQGNSA. The ends were cut back, 1 base at V and 8 bases at J, with 8 bases in the middle. CDR3 region: CASSLDGREAFF. Written as DNA, the CDR3 is TGTGCCAGCAGCTTAGATGGGCGAGAAGCTTTCTTT.

The gene calls are TRBV7-2 and TRBJ2-1, with D possibly being TRBD2 (5 bases). Germline CDR1 is SGHTA and CDR2 is FQGNSA. The CDR3 length is 15 residues. Trimming shortened V by 1 base and J by 3 bases, and 10 bases separated the two germline ends. The CDR3 here is CASSLVRGYYNEQFF. DNA of the CDR3: TGTGCCAGCAGCTTAGTACGAGGGTACTACAATGAGCAGTTCTTC.

The chain joins TRBV2 to TRBJ1-5; D is unclear. CDR1 is SNHLY and CDR2 is FYNNEI in the germline V gene. The CDR3 has 15 residues. V was shortened by 6 bases and J by 6 bases, with 18 bases between the two germline ends. Here the CDR3 reads CASRDTTLGGQPQHF. CDR3 sequence (DNA): TGTGCCAGCAGGGATACTACACTGGGAGGTCAGCCCCAGCATTTT. The variable domain in full, with the rest retrieved from reference TRBV2 and TRBJ1-5, is EPEVTQTPSHQVTQMGQEVILRCVPISNHLYFYWYRQILGQKVEFLVSFYNNEISEKSEIFDDQFSVERPDGSNFTLKIRSTKLEDSAMYFCASRDTTLGGQPQHFGDGTRLSIL.

V gene TRBV6-6 combines with J gene TRBJ1-3; D is undetermined. The germline V gene has CDR1 MNHNY and CDR2 SVGAGI (reference sequence). The V end lost 4 bases, the J end lost 2 bases, and 9 bases lay between the germline ends. CDR3 length: 14 residues. The chain's CDR3 is CASSLGGTGNTIYF. The DNA for the CDR3 is TGTGCCAGCAGTTTGGGAGGGACTGGAAACACCATATATTTT.

The chain employs TRBV24-1 and TRBJ2-2; maybe TRBD1 (6 bases). CDR3 size: 15 residues. Germline V gives CDR1 KGHDR, CDR2 SFDVKD. V dropped 0 bases and J dropped 3 bases, with 7 bases sitting between them. Written as DNA, the CDR3 is TGTGCCACCAGTGATTTGGGGGGCCACACCGGGGAGCTGTTTTTT. It specifies CATSDLGGHTGELFF.

The gene calls are TRBV5-1 and TRBJ2-1, with TRBD1 matching 8 bases. CDR1 is SGHRS and CDR2 is YFSETQ in the germline V gene. With 4 bases clipped from V and 7 bases from J, the junction kept 10 bases outside the gene matches. This CDR3 spans 15 amino acids. The CDR3 nucleotides are TGCGCCAGCAGCCCCGGGACAGGAATTAATAATGAGCAGTTCTTC. It codes for CASSPGTGINNEQFF.

The chain is built from TRBV18 and TRBJ2-1; tentative D call: TRBD2 (6 bases). V lost 3 bases, J lost 3 bases, and 15 bases lay in between. Germline V lookup: CDR1 KGHSH, CDR2 LQKENI. The CDR3 loop spans 16 amino acids. In DNA, the CDR3 is TGTGCCAGCTCACCCTTACTAGCTGAACTCTACAATGAGCAGTTCTTC. It is translated as CASSPLLAELYNEQFF.

This clone was counted a single time. This CDR3 is also generated by other DNA sequences in the sample. Here the CDR3 reads CASSVGSGQETQYF. The CDR3 region has the DNA TGTGCCAGCAGCGTGGGGAGCGGGCAAGAGACCCAGTACTTC. J is TRBJ2-5 and V is TRBV9; D may be TRBD2 (6 bases). From germline, CDR1 is SGDLS and CDR2 YYNGEE. The CDR3 extends over 14 amino acids. Trimming took 2 bases from V and 2 from J, leaving 10 bases between them.

V and J are TRBV19 and TRBJ1-5; tentative D call: TRBD1 (6 bases). Germline V gene lookup returns CDR1 LNHDA and CDR2 SQIVND (reference sequence). CDR3 length: 16 residues. The germline V and J ends were trimmed by 6 bases and 1 base, with 16 bases remaining between them. In nucleotides, the CDR3 is TGTGCCAGTAGGCTCCGGGGGGCGCAGAGCAATCAGCCCCAGCATTTT. Protein product: CASRLRGAQSNQPQHF.

The table lists this clone with a count of one. The chain combines TRBV27 with TRBJ1-2; no reliable D call. Germline CDR1 and CDR2: MNHEY and SMNVEV (reference sequence). Between the trimmed V and J ends, which lost 3 bases and 0 bases, there was a span of 11 bases. The CDR3 loop spans 15 amino acids. Written as DNA, the CDR3 is TGTGCCAGCAGTTTTAGAGGAGCGGCTAACTATGGCTACACCTTC. It specifies CASSFRGAANYGYTF.

The rearrangement uses TRBV11-2 and TRBJ2-2; no definite D call. Germline V gene data show CDR1 as SGHAT and CDR2 as FQNNGV. The CDR3 sequence is 15 residues long. V lost 0 bases to trimming and J lost 1 base, with 6 bases between them. Here the CDR3 DNA reads TGTGCCAGCAGCTTAGAGTGGCTGAACACCGGGGAGCTGTTTTTT. It translates to CASSLEWLNTGELFF.

The genes are TRBV10-3 and TRBJ2-3, with D possibly being TRBD2 (6 bases). V was trimmed by 0 bases and J by 0 bases, leaving 7 bases between them. The length of the CDR3 is 15 residues. CDR1 and CDR2 (germline): ENHRY, SYGVKD. The CDR3, as DNA: TGTGCCATCAGTGAGTCTAGCGGAAGCACAGATACGCAGTATTTT. It is translated as CAISESSGSTDTQYF.

The chain joins TRBV24-1 to TRBJ1-2; D unclear. Looked up from germline, CDR1 is KGHDR and CDR2 is SFDVKD. The CDR3 covers 14 residues. The V gene lost 1 base and the J gene lost 2 bases, with 7 bases spanning the gap. In DNA, the CDR3 is TGTGCCACCAGTGATTTCGGTCACAACTATGGCTACACCTTC. Protein: CATSDFGHNYGYTF.

V usage is TRBV24-1 and J usage is TRBJ2-1; 9 bases are shared with TRBD1. The V gene end was trimmed by 9 bases and the J gene end by 1 base; junction bases not matched to a gene: 6. Germline V gene data show CDR1 as KGHDR and CDR2 as SFDVKD. The CDR3 consists of 15 residues. The CDR3 DNA is TGTGCCACCGGGCGGGACAGGGCTTCCTACAATGAGCAGTTCTTC. It encodes CATGRDRASYNEQFF.

J is TRBJ2-3 and V is TRBV12-3 or TRBV12-4; D uncertain. V was trimmed by 3 bases and J by 5 bases, leaving 6 bases between them. This CDR3 has 12 residues. The CDR3 sequence: CASSFSGDTQYF. CDR3 nucleotides: TGTGCCAGCAGTTTTTCAGGAGATACGCAGTATTTT.

The V gene is TRBV10-2, the J gene TRBJ2-7, with 7 bases identical to TRBD2. The CDR3 has 14 amino acids. V lost 5 bases, J lost 0 bases, and 4 bases stayed unmatched. Germline V CDR1 and CDR2: WSHSY, SAAADI. The chain's CDR3 is CASSPGGGSYEQYF. The CDR3, as DNA: TGCGCCAGCAGTCCGGGGGGAGGCTCCTACGAGCAGTACTTC.

The chain is built from TRBV9 and TRBJ1-1; D is undetermined. Deletions cut 3 bases from V and 0 bases from J, with 6 bases between. There are 13 residues in the CDR3. The germline CDR1 and CDR2 sequences are SGDLS and YYNGEE. CDR3 sequence: CASSDRVNTEAFF. DNA of the CDR3: TGTGCCAGCAGCGATCGGGTGAACACTGAAGCTTTCTTT. Full variable domain (missing parts from reference TRBV9 and TRBJ1-1): DSGVTQTPKHLITATGQRVTLRCSPRSGDLSVYWYQQSLDQGLQFLIQYYNGEERAKGNILERFSAQQFPDLHSELNLSSLELGDSALYFCASSDRVNTEAFFGQGTRLTVV.

The chain carries TRBV6-6 and TRBJ1-5; 7 nucleotides align to TRBD1. In germline, CDR1 is MNHNY, CDR2 SVGAGI (reference sequence). V lost 6 bases to trimming and J lost 3 bases; unmatched junction nucleotides: 5. The CDR3 is 14 amino acids. CDR3 coding DNA: TGTGCCAGCAGGAGGGACAGCTCCAATCAGCCCCAGCATTTT. Translating gives CASRRDSSNQPQHF.

V and J are TRBV5-1 and TRBJ2-3, with D possibly matching TRBD1 (6 bases). Germline V gives CDR1 SGHRS, CDR2 YFSETQ. CDR3 length: 15 amino acids. Trimming took off 3 bases at V and 0 bases at J, with 11 bases between the two ends. The CDR3 sequence: CASSSEGVSTDTQYF. Written as DNA, the CDR3 is TGCGCCAGCAGCTCTGAGGGGGTTAGCACAGATACGCAGTATTTT.

The J gene is TRBJ2-2, the V gene TRBV11-2; D may be TRBD1 (5 bases). CDR3 length equals 14 residues. Deletions cut 4 bases from V and 1 base from J, with 7 bases between. Germline V gene sequence: CDR1 SGHAT, CDR2 FQNNGV. This CDR3 is CASSSTGNTGELFF. Here the CDR3 DNA reads TGTGCCAGCAGCTCAACAGGGAACACCGGGGAGCTGTTTTTT.